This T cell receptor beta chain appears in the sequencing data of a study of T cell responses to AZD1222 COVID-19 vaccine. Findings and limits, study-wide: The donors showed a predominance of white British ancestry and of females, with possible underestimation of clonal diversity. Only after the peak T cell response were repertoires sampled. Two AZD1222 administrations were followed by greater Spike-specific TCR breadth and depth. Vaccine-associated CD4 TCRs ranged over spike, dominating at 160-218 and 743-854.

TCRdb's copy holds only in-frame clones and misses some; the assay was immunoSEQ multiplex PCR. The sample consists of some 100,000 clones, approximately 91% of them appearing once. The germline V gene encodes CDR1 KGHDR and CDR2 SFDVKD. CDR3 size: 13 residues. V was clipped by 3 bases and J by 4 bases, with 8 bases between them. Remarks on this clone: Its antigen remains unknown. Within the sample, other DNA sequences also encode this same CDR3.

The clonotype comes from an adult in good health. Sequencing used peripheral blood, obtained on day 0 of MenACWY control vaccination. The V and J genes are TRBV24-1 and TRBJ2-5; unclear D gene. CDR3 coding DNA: TGTGCCACCAGTGATCCCGATCGAGAGACCCAGTACTTC. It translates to CATSDPDRETQYF.